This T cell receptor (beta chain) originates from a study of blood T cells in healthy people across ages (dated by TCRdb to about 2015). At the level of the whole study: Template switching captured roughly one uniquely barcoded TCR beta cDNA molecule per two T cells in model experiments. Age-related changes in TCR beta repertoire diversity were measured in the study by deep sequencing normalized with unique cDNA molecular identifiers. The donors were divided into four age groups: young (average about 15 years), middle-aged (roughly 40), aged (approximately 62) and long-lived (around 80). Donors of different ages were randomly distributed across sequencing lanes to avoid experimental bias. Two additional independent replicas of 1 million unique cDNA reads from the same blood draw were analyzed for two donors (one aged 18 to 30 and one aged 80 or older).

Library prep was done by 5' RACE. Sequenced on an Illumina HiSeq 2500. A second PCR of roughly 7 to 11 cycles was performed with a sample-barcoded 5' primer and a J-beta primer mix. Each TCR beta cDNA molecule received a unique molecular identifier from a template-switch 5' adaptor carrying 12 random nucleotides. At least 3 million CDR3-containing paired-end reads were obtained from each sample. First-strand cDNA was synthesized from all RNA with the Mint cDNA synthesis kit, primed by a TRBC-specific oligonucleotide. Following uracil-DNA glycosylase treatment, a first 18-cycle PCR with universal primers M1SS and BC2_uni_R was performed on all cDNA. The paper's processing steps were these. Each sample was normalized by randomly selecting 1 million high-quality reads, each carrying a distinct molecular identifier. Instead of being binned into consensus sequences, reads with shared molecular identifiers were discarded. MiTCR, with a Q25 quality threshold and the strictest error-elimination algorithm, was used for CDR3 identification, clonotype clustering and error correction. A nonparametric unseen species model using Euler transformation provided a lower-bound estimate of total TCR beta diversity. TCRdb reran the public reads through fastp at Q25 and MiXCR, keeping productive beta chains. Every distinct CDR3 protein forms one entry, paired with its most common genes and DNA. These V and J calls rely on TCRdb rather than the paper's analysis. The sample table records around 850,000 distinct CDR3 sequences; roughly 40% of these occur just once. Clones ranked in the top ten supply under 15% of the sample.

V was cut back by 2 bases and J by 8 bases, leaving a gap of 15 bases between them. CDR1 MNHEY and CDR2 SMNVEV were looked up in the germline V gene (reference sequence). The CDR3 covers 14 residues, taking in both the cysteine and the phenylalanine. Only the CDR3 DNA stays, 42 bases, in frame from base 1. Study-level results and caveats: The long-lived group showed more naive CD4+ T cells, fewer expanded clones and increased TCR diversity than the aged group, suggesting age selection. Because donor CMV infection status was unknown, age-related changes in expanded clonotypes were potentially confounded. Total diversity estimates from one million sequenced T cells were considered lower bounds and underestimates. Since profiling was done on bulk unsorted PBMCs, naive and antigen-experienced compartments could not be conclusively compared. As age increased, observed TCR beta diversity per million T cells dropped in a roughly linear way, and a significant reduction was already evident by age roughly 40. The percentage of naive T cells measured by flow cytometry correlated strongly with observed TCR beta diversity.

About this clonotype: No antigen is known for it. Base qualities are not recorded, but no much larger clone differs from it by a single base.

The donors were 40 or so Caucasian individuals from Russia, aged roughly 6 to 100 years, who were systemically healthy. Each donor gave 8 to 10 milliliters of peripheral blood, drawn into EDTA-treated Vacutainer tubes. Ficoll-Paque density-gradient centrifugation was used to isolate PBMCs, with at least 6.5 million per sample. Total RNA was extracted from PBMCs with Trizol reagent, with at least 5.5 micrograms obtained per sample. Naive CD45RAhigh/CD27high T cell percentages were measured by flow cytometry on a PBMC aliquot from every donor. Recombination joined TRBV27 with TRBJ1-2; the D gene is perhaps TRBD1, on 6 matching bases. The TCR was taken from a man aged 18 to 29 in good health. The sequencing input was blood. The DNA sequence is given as TGTGCCAGCAGTTTAGCAGGGGCGATCGGAGGCTACACCTTC. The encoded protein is CASSLAGAIGGYTF.